The clone carrying this T cell receptor beta chain was detected many times. This entry comes from a study of neurological immune-mediated disorders. MiXCR, run by TCRdb on the 5' RACE reads, gives a single entry per CDR3 protein. This table holds 25,000 to 35,000 distinct CDR3 sequences, about an eighth found once. The germline V gene has CDR1 SGHRS and CDR2 YFSETQ. With V trimmed by 4 bases and J by 2 bases, 25 bases remained unmatched. The CDR3 length is 22 residues. Preparation of the unsorted libraries drew on 2 million PBMCs stored at -80 C. Specimen: PBMCs. V usage is TRBV5-1 and J usage is TRBJ2-5, with 11 bases matching TRBD2. The sequence came from an older woman in good health. The CDR3 loop reads CASSRTLVRLAGGSRRQETQYF. The DNA of the CDR3 is TGCGCCAGCAGCCGGACCTTGGTTAGGCTAGCGGGGGGAAGCCGGAGGCAAGAGACCCAGTACTTC.